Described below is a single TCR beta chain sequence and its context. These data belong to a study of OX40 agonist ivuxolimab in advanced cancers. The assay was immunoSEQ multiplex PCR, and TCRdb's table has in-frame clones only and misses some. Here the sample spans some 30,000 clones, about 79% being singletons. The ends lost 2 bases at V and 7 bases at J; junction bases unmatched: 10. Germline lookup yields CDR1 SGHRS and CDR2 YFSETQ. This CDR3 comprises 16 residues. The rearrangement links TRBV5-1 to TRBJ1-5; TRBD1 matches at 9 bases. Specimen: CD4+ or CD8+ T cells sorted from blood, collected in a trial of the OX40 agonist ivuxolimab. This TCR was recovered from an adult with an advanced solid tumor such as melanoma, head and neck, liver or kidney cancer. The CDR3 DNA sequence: TGCGCCAGCAGCTTTCTCCCAACAGGGGGCAGGCAGCCCCAGCATTTT. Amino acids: CASSFLPTGGRQPQHF.